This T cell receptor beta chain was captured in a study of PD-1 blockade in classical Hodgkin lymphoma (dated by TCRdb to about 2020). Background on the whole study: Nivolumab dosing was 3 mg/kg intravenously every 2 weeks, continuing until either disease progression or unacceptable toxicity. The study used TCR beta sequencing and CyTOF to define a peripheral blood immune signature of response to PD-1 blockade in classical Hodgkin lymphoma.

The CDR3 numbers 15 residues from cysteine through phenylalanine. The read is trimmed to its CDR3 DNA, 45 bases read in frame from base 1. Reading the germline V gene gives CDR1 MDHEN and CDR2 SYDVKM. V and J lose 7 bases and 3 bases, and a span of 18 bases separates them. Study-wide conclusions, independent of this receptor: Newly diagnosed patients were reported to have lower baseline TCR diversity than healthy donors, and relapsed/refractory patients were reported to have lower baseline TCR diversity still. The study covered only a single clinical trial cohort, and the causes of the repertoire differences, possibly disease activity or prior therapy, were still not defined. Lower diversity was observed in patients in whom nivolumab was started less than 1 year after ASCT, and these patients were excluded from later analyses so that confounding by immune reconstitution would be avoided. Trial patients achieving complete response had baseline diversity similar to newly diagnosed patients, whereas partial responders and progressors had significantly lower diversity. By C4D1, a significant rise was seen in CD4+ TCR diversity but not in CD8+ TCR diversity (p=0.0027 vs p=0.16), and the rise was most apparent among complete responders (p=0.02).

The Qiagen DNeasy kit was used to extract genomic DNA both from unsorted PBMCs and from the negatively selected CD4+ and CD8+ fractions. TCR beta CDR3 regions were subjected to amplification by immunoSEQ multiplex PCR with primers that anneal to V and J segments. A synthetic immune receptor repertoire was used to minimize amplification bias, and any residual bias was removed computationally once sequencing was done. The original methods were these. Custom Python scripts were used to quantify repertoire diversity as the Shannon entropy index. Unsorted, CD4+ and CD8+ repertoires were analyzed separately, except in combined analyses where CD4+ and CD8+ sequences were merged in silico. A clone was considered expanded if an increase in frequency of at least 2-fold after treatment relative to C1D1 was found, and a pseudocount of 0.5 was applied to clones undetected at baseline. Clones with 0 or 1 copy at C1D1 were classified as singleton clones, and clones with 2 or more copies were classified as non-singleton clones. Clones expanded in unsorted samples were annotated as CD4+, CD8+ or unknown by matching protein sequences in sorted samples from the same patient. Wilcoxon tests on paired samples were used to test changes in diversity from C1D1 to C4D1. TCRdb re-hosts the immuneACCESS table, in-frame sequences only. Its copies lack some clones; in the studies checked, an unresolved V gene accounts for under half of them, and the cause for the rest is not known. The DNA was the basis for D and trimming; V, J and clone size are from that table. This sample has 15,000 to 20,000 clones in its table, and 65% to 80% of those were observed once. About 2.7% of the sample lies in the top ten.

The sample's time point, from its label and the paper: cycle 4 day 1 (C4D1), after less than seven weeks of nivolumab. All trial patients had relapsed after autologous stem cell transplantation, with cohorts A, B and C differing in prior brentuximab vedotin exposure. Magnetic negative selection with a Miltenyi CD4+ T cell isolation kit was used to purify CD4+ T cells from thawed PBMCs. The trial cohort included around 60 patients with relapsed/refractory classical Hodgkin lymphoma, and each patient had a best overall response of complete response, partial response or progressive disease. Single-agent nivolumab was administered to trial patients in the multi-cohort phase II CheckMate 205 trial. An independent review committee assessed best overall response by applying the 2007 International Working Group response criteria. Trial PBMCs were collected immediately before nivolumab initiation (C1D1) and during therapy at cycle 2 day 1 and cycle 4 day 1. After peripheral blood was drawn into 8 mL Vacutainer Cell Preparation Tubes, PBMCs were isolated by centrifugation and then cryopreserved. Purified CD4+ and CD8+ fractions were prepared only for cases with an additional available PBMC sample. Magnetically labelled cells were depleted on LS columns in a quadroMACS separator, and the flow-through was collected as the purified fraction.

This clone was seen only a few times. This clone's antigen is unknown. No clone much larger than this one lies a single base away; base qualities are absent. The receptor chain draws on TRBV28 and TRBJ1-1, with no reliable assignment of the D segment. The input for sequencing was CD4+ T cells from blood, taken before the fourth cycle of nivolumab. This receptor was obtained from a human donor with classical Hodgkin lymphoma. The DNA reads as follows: TGTGCCAGCATTAGTTACGGACCGAGGCACACTGAAGCTTTCTTT. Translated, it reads CASISYGPRHTEAFF. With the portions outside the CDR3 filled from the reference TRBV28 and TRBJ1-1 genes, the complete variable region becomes DVKVTQSSRYLVKRTGEKVFLECVQDMDHENMFWYRQDPGLGLRLIYFSYDVKMKEKGDIPEGYSVSREKKERFSLILESASTNQTSMYLCASISYGPRHTEAFFGQGTRLTVV.